This entry lists 10 T cell receptor beta chains sequenced from one sample in a study of blood T cell repertoires in COVID-19. The data were produced by immunoSEQ multiplex PCR, yet TCRdb's version contains in-frame clones alone and is incomplete. In the table there are fewer than 200,000 clones, 80% to 95% of which are singletons. Material for sequencing was peripheral blood. Receptors originate from a man over 45 with acute or convalescent COVID-19.

The chain links TRBV5-1 to TRBJ1-4; 10 bases agree with TRBD1. Germline CDR1 and CDR2: SGHRS and YFSETQ. The CDR3 sequence is 13 residues long. V dropped 4 bases and J dropped 7; count of bases not matched to a gene: 1. The CDR3 is CASSGTGVEKLFF. CDR3 DNA: TGCGCCAGCAGCGGGACAGGGGTTGAAAAACTGTTTTTT.

The chain carries TRBV2 and TRBJ2-2; 14 bases map to TRBD2. This CDR3 has 14 amino acids. V shed 8 bases and J 7 bases; nucleotides not matched to a gene: 3. CDR1 and CDR2 from the germline V gene are SNHLY and FYNNEI. The CDR3 nucleotides read TGTGCCAGCTCGGGACTAGCGGGAGTCGGGGAGCTGTTTTTT. Amino acids: CASSGLAGVGELFF.

The chain has TRBV6-5 and TRBJ1-1; D call uncertain. Germline CDR1 MNHEY, CDR2 SVGAGI. Deletions cut 6 bases from V and 3 bases from J, with 14 bases between. This CDR3 is built from 14 residues. The CDR3: CASRFGQVHTEAFF. DNA of the CDR3: TGTGCCAGCAGATTCGGCCAGGTCCACACTGAAGCTTTCTTT.

The chain is built from TRBV19 and TRBJ2-7; 12 bases map to TRBD2. CDR3 length: 16 amino acids. Germline V gives CDR1 LNHDA, CDR2 SQIVND (reference sequence). V lost 4 bases to trimming and J lost 4 bases; unmatched junction nucleotides: 8. CDR3 coding DNA: TGTGCCAGTAGTAGGGAAAGACTAGCGGGGGTTTACGAGCAGTACGTC. This encodes CASSRERLAGVYEQYV.

This clone has only one observation. The rearrangement links TRBV10-3 to TRBJ2-3, with a tentative D call TRBD2 (5 bases). The ends were cut back, 5 bases at V and 3 bases at J, with 15 bases in the middle. This CDR3 region has 15 residues. The germline CDR1 and CDR2 sequences are ENHRY and SYGVKD. The CDR3 loop is CAISQRVSGTDTQYF. Here the CDR3 DNA reads TGTGCCATCAGTCAGAGGGTGAGTGGGACAGATACGCAGTATTTT.

The chain recombines TRBV18 with TRBJ2-7, with TRBD2 as a possible D gene (5 bases). Trimming stripped 4 bases from V and 2 bases from J, with 15 bases between. CDR1 is KGHSH, CDR2 LQKENI, per germline. This CDR3 has 15 residues. The CDR3 nucleotides read TGTGCCAGCTCACTATCGGACGGCGGGCCCTACGAGCAGTACTTC. It encodes CASSLSDGGPYEQYF.

J is TRBJ1-1 and V is TRBV10-3; D is perhaps TRBD1 (6 bases). The V gene lost 6 bases and the J gene lost 0 bases, with 11 bases spanning the gap. CDR3 length equals 14 residues. CDR1 is ENHRY and CDR2 is SYGVKD in the germline V gene. The CDR3 nucleotides are TGTGCCATCAGGGGAGACAGGATGAACACTGAAGCTTTCTTT. It codes for CAIRGDRMNTEAFF.

The chain joins TRBV27 to TRBJ1-2; 9 bases map to TRBD1. The CDR3 length is 14 residues. J lost 8 bases, V lost 2 bases, and 6 bases had no gene match. CDR1 is MNHEY and CDR2 is SMNVEV in the germline V gene (reference sequence). CDR3: CASSLGTGSGGYTF. The CDR3 nucleotides are TGTGCCAGCAGTTTAGGGACAGGGAGTGGCGGCTACACCTTC.

The V call is TRBV6-5, the J call TRBJ2-7, with 9 bases identical to TRBD1. V lost 7 bases, J lost 1 base, and 5 bases stayed unmatched. Germline CDR1 reads MNHEY; CDR2 reads SVGAGI. CDR3 length: 14 amino acids. The DNA for the CDR3 is TGTGCCAGCACAGGACAGGGGCCATCCTACGAGCAGTACGTC. Its translation: CASTGQGPSYEQYV.

This clone was seen more than once but under ten times. This rearrangement joins TRBV11-2 to TRBJ2-7; D is unresolved. The CDR3 is 12 amino acids. Germline V CDR1 and CDR2: SGHAT, FQNNGV. Trimming took off 0 bases at V and 5 bases at J, with 5 bases between the two ends. The CDR3 nucleotides are TGTGCCAGCAGCTTAGATCCTCACGAGCAGTACTTC. Its protein product is CASSLDPHEQYF.